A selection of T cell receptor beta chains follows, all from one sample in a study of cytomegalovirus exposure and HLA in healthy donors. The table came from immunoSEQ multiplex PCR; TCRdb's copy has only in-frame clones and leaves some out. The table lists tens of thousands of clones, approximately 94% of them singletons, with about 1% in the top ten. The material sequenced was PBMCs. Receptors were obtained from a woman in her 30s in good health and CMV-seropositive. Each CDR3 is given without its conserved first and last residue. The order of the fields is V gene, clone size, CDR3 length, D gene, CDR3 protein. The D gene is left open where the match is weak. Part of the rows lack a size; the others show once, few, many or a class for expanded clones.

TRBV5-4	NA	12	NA	ATNSRDKTYEQY
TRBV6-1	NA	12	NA	ASSQGNLGNIQY
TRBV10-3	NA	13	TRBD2	AISEGAGGGYEQY
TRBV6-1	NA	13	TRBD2	ASRRTRGAYNEQF
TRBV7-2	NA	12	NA	ASSLDPGTDEQY
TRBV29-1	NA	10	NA	SAGGMNTEAF
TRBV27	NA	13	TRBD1	ASSLNDRGHQPQH
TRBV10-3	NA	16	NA	AISESVAKGTGTDTQY
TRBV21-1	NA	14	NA	ASSKESGDSPSGYT
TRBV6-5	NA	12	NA	ASSSGATNYEQY
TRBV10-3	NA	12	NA	AISESFRADTQY
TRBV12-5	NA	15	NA	ASGLVITRTEKNEQF
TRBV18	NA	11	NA	ASSQQGNYGYT
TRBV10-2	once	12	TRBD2	ASSPTSGRLEQY
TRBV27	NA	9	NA	ASTWGEAQY
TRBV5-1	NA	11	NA	ASQGGFREKLF
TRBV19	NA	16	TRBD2	ASSRRARAGGRTDTQY
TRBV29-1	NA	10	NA	SVEDRGRGYT
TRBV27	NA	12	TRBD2	ASSLLREESEQF
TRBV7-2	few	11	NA	ASSFAGANVLT
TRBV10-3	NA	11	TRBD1	AITATGDYGYT
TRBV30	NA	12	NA	AWSPKGGTDTQY
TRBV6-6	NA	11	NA	ASSYSSGGELF
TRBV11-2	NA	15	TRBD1	ASSPGRTGLSYNEQF
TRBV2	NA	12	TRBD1	ASRSQGAGDEQY
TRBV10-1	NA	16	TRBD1	ARGNSGTGAPAKNIQY
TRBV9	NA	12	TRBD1	ASSVGTGGVEQY
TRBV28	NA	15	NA	ASSPAGRFKYVEKLF
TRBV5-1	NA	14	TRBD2	ASSLEEGGPYNEQF
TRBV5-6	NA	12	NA	ASSLAESSYEQY
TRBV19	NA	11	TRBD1	ASSPSDREGYT
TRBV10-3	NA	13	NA	AISESDRGNQPQH
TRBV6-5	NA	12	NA	ASSQRGFPHEQY
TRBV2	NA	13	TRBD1	ASSWDRGFNQPQH
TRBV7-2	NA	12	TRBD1	ASRQGANTGELF
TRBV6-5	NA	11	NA	ASRYGAGNEQF
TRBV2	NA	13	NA	ASSPQAGSKNIQY
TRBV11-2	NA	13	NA	ASSFRKDKYNEQF
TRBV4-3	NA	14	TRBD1	ASSQEARGNSYEQY
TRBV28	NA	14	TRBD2	ASSPREGGPHNEQF
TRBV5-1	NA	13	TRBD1	ASSPAQGISYEQY
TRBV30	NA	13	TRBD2	AWSIGTSGGETQY
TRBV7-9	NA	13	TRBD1	ASSTTGTGRYEQY
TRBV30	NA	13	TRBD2	AWSRLAGGWDEQY
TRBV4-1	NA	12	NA	ASSQVMAGYGYT
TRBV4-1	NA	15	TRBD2	ASSQGVAGALTGELF
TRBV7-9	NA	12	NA	ASSLWWGEETQY
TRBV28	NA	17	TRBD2	ASSSWGVGTGTSTYEQY